The 2 T cell receptor beta chains in this list originate from one sample, sequenced in a study of T cells after posttransplantation cyclophosphamide. TCRdb's table, derived via immunoSEQ multiplex PCR, lists solely in-frame clones and lacks some. The sample comprises several thousand clones, 68% of which are singletons, and under 25% rests with the top ten. The source material was memory CD8+ T cells sorted from blood. Source of these receptors: a man aged 45 to 65.

The chain uses TRBV9 and TRBJ2-3, with TRBD2 matching 12 bases. Germline CDR1 is SGDLS and CDR2 is YYNGEE. The trim removed 4 bases at V and 2 bases at J, leaving 5 bases unmatched. The CDR3 is made up of 16 amino acids. CDR3 sequence: CASSPGTSGLTDTQYF. The DNA of the CDR3 is TGTGCCAGCAGCCCTGGGACTAGCGGGCTCACAGATACGCAGTATTTT.

The rearrangement links TRBV7-9 to TRBJ2-1; TRBD1 aligns across 11 bases. This CDR3 has 16 amino acids. The germline gives CDR1 SEHNR, CDR2 FQNEAQ (reference sequence). With V trimmed by 5 bases and J by 7 bases, 10 bases remained unmatched. The CDR3 reads CASSLGGQGAGNEQFF. CDR3 DNA sequence: TGTGCCAGCAGCCTCGGAGGACAGGGGGCGGGAAATGAGCAGTTCTTC.